This T cell receptor beta chain originates from a study of shared clonotypes between healthy human individuals. V dropped 3 bases and J dropped 5 bases, with 14 bases sitting between them. The V gene's germline CDR1 is SGHRS and CDR2 YFSETQ. CDR3 length: 14 residues. Each subset's genomic DNA was shared equally among a number of immunoSEQ plates. Every unsorted PBMC PCR replicate was loaded with about 320 ng DNA, some 31,000 T cell genomes. Under the authors' procedure: There were no quality scores in the junction-only immunoSEQ sequences, so filtering differed. Clones were sequenced by immunoSEQ multiplex PCR, and TCRdb holds only the in-frame ones, with some missing. V and J calls and clone size follow that table, whereas D and trimming were derived from the DNA. This sample yields around 500,000 clones, of which almost 80% are seen a single time; more than 10% belongs to the top ten. The study enrolled healthy HIV-negative adults without recent acute infections or vaccinations as donors.

Sample: PBMCs. The chain employs TRBV5-1 and TRBJ2-5; possibly TRBD2 for D (6 bases). The sequence came from a woman aged 35 to 49 in good health. Some clones in this sample may be carry-over from other donors' samples. In DNA, the CDR3 is TGCGCCAGCAGCTGGCTCCCGGGAGACGAGACCCAGTACTTC. Residues: CASSWLPGDETQYF.